The 32 T cell receptor beta chains listed next were all sequenced from one sample in a study of T cell responses to AZD1222 COVID-19 vaccine. TCRdb's copy holds only in-frame clones and misses some; the assay was immunoSEQ multiplex PCR. The sample yields about 140,000 clones, 80% to 90% seen once. Source: peripheral blood, taken on day 0 of AZD1222 vaccination. The source is an adult in good health.

The V and J genes are TRBV5-6 and TRBJ1-1; the match to TRBD1 covers 7 bases. V shed 4 bases and J 5 bases; nucleotides not matched to a gene: 11. The CDR3 covers 15 residues. Germline V lookup: CDR1 SGHDT, CDR2 YYEEEE. CDR3 sequence: CASSTRGGRGTEAFF. The CDR3, as DNA: TGTGCCAGCAGCACGCGAGGGGGCCGGGGGACTGAAGCTTTCTTT.

CDR3 in amino acids: CASSLGGQGPVEAYNEQFF. The CDR3 DNA sequence: TGTGCCAGCAGCTTGGGGGGACAGGGCCCAGTGGAGGCCTACAATGAGCAGTTCTTC. The chain has TRBV11-3 and TRBJ2-1; 9 nucleotides align to TRBD1. Germline V lookup: CDR1 SGHNT, CDR2 YENEEA. CDR3 length: 19 residues. The V and J ends lost 3 bases and 2 bases, in that order; junction bases with no gene match: 14.

This chain links TRBV30 with TRBJ2-1; D possibly corresponds to TRBD2 (7 bases). CDR3 length equals 11 residues. Trimming stripped 0 bases from V and 14 bases from J, with 11 bases between. Looked up from germline, CDR1 is GTSNPN and CDR2 is SVGIG (reference sequence). The CDR3 reads CAWSVKGGEFF. The CDR3 DNA reads as TGTGCCTGGAGTGTAAAGGGGGGGGAGTTCTTC.

The rearrangement links TRBV6-5 to TRBJ1-1, with D hard to call. This CDR3 comprises 15 residues. Germline V CDR1 and CDR2: MNHEY, SVGAGI. The V end was cut by 6 bases, the J end by 4 bases, with 18 bases between. This CDR3 is CASSPDFPRGTEAFF. DNA of the CDR3: TGTGCCAGCAGCCCGGACTTCCCTCGGGGCACTGAAGCTTTCTTT.

This chain joins TRBV10-3 and TRBJ1-2, with 7 bases aligning to TRBD1. V dropped 7 bases and J dropped 3; count of bases not matched to a gene: 8. Germline lookup yields CDR1 ENHRY and CDR2 SYGVKD. This CDR3 is built from 14 residues. The CDR3: CAINTDREDYGYTF. The CDR3 nucleotides read TGTGCCATCAACACTGACAGGGAAGACTATGGCTACACCTTC.

The V gene is TRBV18, the J gene TRBJ1-2; D is perhaps TRBD1 (6 bases). Germline V lookup: CDR1 KGHSH, CDR2 LQKENI. This CDR3 region has 14 residues. V lost 0 bases and J lost 4, with 9 bases in between. CDR3 residues: CASSPPGGGYGYTF. CDR3 nucleotides: TGTGCCAGCTCACCACCTGGGGGCGGCTATGGCTACACCTTC. Drawing the rest from reference TRBV18 and TRBJ1-2, the complete variable domain is NAGVMQNPRHLVRRRGQEARLRCSPMKGHSHVYWYRQLPEEGLKFMVYLQKENIIDESGMPKERFSAEFPKEGPSILRIQQVVRGDSAAYFCASSPPGGGYGYTFGSGTRLTVV.

CDR3 loop: CASSLSRAPNSPLHF. CDR3 DNA sequence: TGTGCCAGTAGCCTCTCTCGGGCCCCTAATTCACCCCTCCACTTT. This chain links TRBV19 with TRBJ1-6; no definite D call. CDR3 length: 15 amino acids. Per germline, CDR1 LNHDA and CDR2 SQIVND (reference sequence). V was cut by 6 bases and J by 6 bases, with 15 bases left in between. The whole variable domain, remainder taken from reference TRBV19 and TRBJ1-6, is DGGITQSPKYLFRKEGQNVTLSCEQNLNHDAMYWYRQDPGQGLRLIYYSQIVNDFQKGDIAEGYSVSREKKESFPLTVTSAQKNPTAFYLCASSLSRAPNSPLHFGNGTRLTVT.

The CDR3 nucleotides are TGTGCCAGCAGCATCTTGGGACAGAGCTACGAGCAGTACTTC. It is translated as CASSILGQSYEQYF. V usage is TRBV6-2 or TRBV6-3 and J usage is TRBJ2-7; 7 positions match TRBD1. The CDR3 has 14 residues. Per germline, CDR1 MNHEY and CDR2 SVGEGT. Trimming took 6 bases from V and 3 from J; bases not matched to a gene: 8.

In its sample, this clone was seen once. The gene calls are TRBV5-5 and TRBJ1-1; D is undetermined. CDR3 size: 11 residues. Per the germline V gene, CDR1 is SGHKS and CDR2 is YYEKEE (reference sequence). Trimming took off 0 bases at V and 10 bases at J, with 7 bases between the two ends. CDR3 in amino acids: CASSLDRAAFF. Here the CDR3 DNA reads TGTGCCAGCAGCTTGGATCGCGCAGCTTTCTTT.

The chain employs TRBV12-2 and TRBJ1-1; the table's TRBD1 call for D was not verified on the DNA. TRBV12-2 is a pseudogene segment. The CDR3 sequence is 16 residues long. The CDR3 coding sequence is TGTGCAAGTCGCTTAGACAGACAGGGCATGAACACTGAAGCTTTCTTT. Protein product: CASRLDRQGMNTEAFF.

The chain recombines TRBV7-8 with TRBJ2-7, with a weak D call TRBD1 (5 bases). With 5 bases removed from V and 3 bases from J, the gap between germline ends came to 11 bases. Per the germline V gene, CDR1 is SGHVS and CDR2 is FQNEAQ. The CDR3 loop spans 13 amino acids. The CDR3 region has the DNA TGTGCCAGCAGCGTAGACAGTAACTACGAGCAGTACTTC. Residues: CASSVDSNYEQYF.

The gene calls are TRBV9 and TRBJ1-4; the match to TRBD1 covers 7 bases. Trimming cost V 4 bases and J 3 bases; bases outside gene matches: 3. The V gene's germline CDR1 is SGDLS and CDR2 YYNGEE. The CDR3 extends over 14 amino acids. CDR3 in DNA: TGTGCCAGCAGCACCGACAGGGCTAATGAAAAACTGTTTTTT. Residues: CASSTDRANEKLFF.

This clone was seen a handful of times. V usage is TRBV10-1 and J usage is TRBJ2-7; no clear D gene. Germline V gives CDR1 WNHNN, CDR2 SYGVQD (reference sequence). The CDR3 spans 14 residues. V was trimmed by 7 bases and J by 0 bases, leaving 13 bases between them. CDR3 in DNA: TGCGCCAGCACCAGACTGAGGAGCTCCTACGAGCAGTACTTC. It specifies CASTRLRSSYEQYF.

The chain joins TRBV18 to TRBJ1-5; 10 bases are a match to TRBD1. Germline V gene data show CDR1 as KGHSH and CDR2 as LQKENI. V was pared by 6 bases and J by 5 bases, with 4 bases of the junction left unmatched. The CDR3 loop spans 14 amino acids. Here the CDR3 reads CASSPDRGDQPQHF. The CDR3 DNA reads TGTGCCAGCTCTCCGGACAGGGGGGATCAGCCCCAGCATTTT.

V usage is TRBV29-1 and J usage is TRBJ1-4; D might be TRBD1 (5 bases). The CDR3 extends over 17 amino acids. V was shortened by 4 bases and J by 8 bases, with 26 bases between the two germline ends. The germline CDR1 and CDR2 sequences are SQVTM and ANQGSEA. The chain's CDR3 is CSVVLRDRDSGREKLFF. The CDR3 DNA sequence: TGCAGCGTTGTGCTTCGGGACCGGGACTCGGGCCGCGAAAAACTGTTTTTT. Combining the CDR3 with reference TRBV29-1 and TRBJ1-4 gives the whole variable domain SAVISQKPSRDICQRGTSLTIQCQVDSQVTMMFWYRQQPGQSLTLIATANQGSEATYESGFVIDKFPISRPNLTFSTLTVSNMSPEDSSIYLCSVVLRDRDSGREKLFFGSGTQLSVL.

The chain recombines TRBV7-9 with TRBJ1-1; TRBD1 might be the D (5 bases). The CDR3 length is 15 residues. Per germline, CDR1 SEHNR and CDR2 FQNEAQ (reference sequence). The V gene lost 0 bases and the J gene lost 1 base, with 9 bases spanning the gap. Here the CDR3 DNA reads TGTGCCAGCAGCTTAGCAGGGGCCAGGAACACTGAAGCTTTCTTT. As protein: CASSLAGARNTEAFF.

V is TRBV7-3 and J is TRBJ2-2; D gene unclear. Trimming removed 5 bases at V and 4 bases at J, with 20 bases between. The CDR3 is 17 amino acids. CDR1 SGHTA and CDR2 FQGTGA come from the germline V gene. CDR3: CASSIPTGPRTTGELFF. CDR3 nucleotide sequence: TGTGCCAGCAGCATACCAACCGGGCCTCGAACCACCGGGGAGCTGTTTTTT.

In this sample, this clone turned up once. This rearrangement joins TRBV10-1 to TRBJ1-1; D might be TRBD1 (6 bases). The CDR3 loop spans 14 amino acids. Germline V CDR1 and CDR2: WNHNN, SYGVQD (reference sequence). Trimming pared 7 bases from V and 2 bases from J, leaving 14 bases between. The CDR3 DNA reads as TGCGCCAGCATGAACTCGGACAGAAACACTGAAGCTTTCTTT. Residues: CASMNSDRNTEAFF.

This clone was detected only a few times. The V gene is TRBV5-1, the J gene TRBJ1-3; the match to TRBD1 covers 7 bases. CDR1 is SGHRS, CDR2 YFSETQ, per germline. CDR3 length equals 14 residues. V shed 4 bases, J shed 3 bases, and the junction held 4 bases outside the gene matches. CDR3 bases: TGCGCCAGCAGCCCCTGGACAGGTGGAAACACCATATATTTT. Amino acid sequence: CASSPWTGGNTIYF. The full variable domain, with the rest looked up from reference TRBV5-1 and TRBJ1-3, is KAGVTQTPRYLIKTRGQQVTLSCSPISGHRSVSWYQQTPGQGLQFLFEYFSETQRNKGNFPGRFSGRQFSNSRSEMNVSTLELGDSALYLCASSPWTGGNTIYFGEGSWLTVV.

The chain combines TRBV15 with TRBJ1-2; D may be TRBD1 (5 bases). Trimming left V 5 bases short and J 7 bases short, with 20 bases between. CDR3 size: 15 residues. Germline values: CDR1 LNHNV, CDR2 YYDKDF (reference sequence). The DNA for the CDR3 is TGTGCCACCAGCCCCGGACCGACTACCGGGGGTGGCTACACCTTC. This gives the protein CATSPGPTTGGGYTF.

This clone was seen just once. The chain links TRBV18 to TRBJ1-2, with 10 bases that match TRBD1. The CDR3 length is 17 residues. CDR1 and CDR2 from the germline V gene are KGHSH and LQKENI. Unmatched junction bases numbered 11, after V lost 3 bases and J lost 4 bases. CDR3 amino acids: CASSPSVDRGRIYGYTF. In nucleotides, the CDR3 is TGTGCCAGCTCACCCTCCGTTGACAGGGGGCGCATCTATGGCTACACCTTC.

This rearrangement joins TRBV24-1 to TRBJ2-6; D unclear. The CDR3 covers 15 residues. Trimming left V 4 bases short and J 3 bases short, with 9 bases between. The germline V gene encodes CDR1 KGHDR and CDR2 SFDVKD. In nucleotides, the CDR3 is TGTGCCACCAGTGACCCGACGGGTGGGGCCAACGTCCTGACTTTC. Residues: CATSDPTGGANVLTF.

The chain has TRBV9 and TRBJ2-3; 11 bases are shared with TRBD2. This CDR3 is built from 15 residues. The trim removed 7 bases at V and 7 bases at J, leaving 11 bases unmatched. CDR1 is SGDLS, CDR2 YYNGEE, per germline. CDR3 sequence (DNA): TGTGCCAGCTCCCAACTAGCGGGGGATCGGAATACGCAGTATTTT. Translation: CASSQLAGDRNTQYF.

The chain joins TRBV7-9 to TRBJ1-1; 7 bases fit TRBD1. The CDR3 totals 12 residues. Germline CDR1 and CDR2: SEHNR and FQNEAQ (reference sequence). After removal of 8 bases from V and 4 bases from J, the junction contained 4 bases not matched to a gene. The DNA of the CDR3 is TGTGCCAGCGACAGGGTGGGCACTGAAGCTTTCTTT. Amino acid sequence: CASDRVGTEAFF.

The J gene is TRBJ1-6, the V gene TRBV2; 8 bases fit TRBD1. This CDR3 spans 13 amino acids. V was clipped by 5 bases and J by 10 bases; unmatched bases: 4. Germline assignment: CDR1 SNHLY and CDR2 FYNNEI. The CDR3 bases are TGTGCCAGCAGTCTGGACAGGGCCTCACCCCTCCACTTT. Translated, it gives CASSLDRASPLHF.

J is TRBJ2-1 and V is TRBV5-8; 7 positions match TRBD1. The CDR3 contains 15 residues. Germline-derived CDR1 and CDR2 are SGHTS and YDEGEE. The V and J ends lost 7 bases and 3 bases, in that order; junction bases with no gene match: 10. CDR3 DNA: TGTGCCAGCCCAAGTCGCAGGGGGATCTACAATGAGCAGTTCTTC. Translated, it gives CASPSRRGIYNEQFF.

The chain recombines TRBV5-4 with TRBJ1-1; D call uncertain. The ends were cut back, 6 bases at V and 4 bases at J, with 13 bases in the middle. In germline, CDR1 is SGHNT, CDR2 YYREEE (reference sequence). The CDR3 contains 13 residues. Written as DNA, the CDR3 is TGTGCCAGCATCGGGCAGGCGGGCACTGAAGCTTTCTTT. Its protein product is CASIGQAGTEAFF.

The chain uses TRBV18 and TRBJ2-6, with 11 nucleotides matching TRBD1. Looked up from germline, CDR1 is KGHSH and CDR2 is LQKENI. Losses at the gene ends were 5 bases for V and 2 bases for J; bases not matched to a gene: 11. The CDR3 has 19 amino acids. For the CDR3, the DNA is TGTGCCAGCTCATCGCTGTCTCCGGGACAGGGGGCTGGGGCCAACGTCCTGACTTTC. Translated, it gives CASSSLSPGQGAGANVLTF.

The V and J genes are TRBV3-1 (or the pseudogene TRBV3-2) and TRBJ2-5, with a tentative D call TRBD2 (7 bases). The CDR3 consists of 12 residues. CDR1 and CDR2 from the germline V gene are LGHDT and YNNKEL (reference sequence). V shed 11 bases and J shed 5 bases, with 15 bases lying between them. CDR3 loop: CARARGGETQYF. The CDR3 bases are TGTGCCCGCGCTAGGGGGGGGGAGACCCAGTACTTC.

The chain employs TRBV29-1 and TRBJ1-2; D remains ambiguous. The CDR3 spans 13 residues. Trimming shortened V by 6 bases and J by 4 bases, and 15 bases separated the two germline ends. Germline CDR1 SQVTM, CDR2 ANQGSEA. CDR3 region: CSVEELQIYGYTF. DNA of the CDR3: TGCAGCGTCGAGGAGCTTCAGATCTATGGCTACACCTTC.

V is TRBV6-4 and J is TRBJ2-3; D not certain. Germline assignment: CDR1 MRHNA and CDR2 SNTAGT. V was pared by 0 bases and J by 0 bases, with 7 bases between. This CDR3 comprises 15 residues. The CDR3 bases are TGTGCCAGCAGTGACTCGATTGATAGCACAGATACGCAGTATTTT. This codes for CASSDSIDSTDTQYF.

The table lists this clone with a few counts. V is TRBV19 and J is TRBJ1-6, with D possibly being TRBD1 (6 bases). This CDR3 spans 16 amino acids. Deletions cut 4 bases from V and 10 bases from J, with 20 bases between. Germline CDR1 and CDR2: LNHDA and SQIVND (reference sequence). CDR3 sequence: CASSKTGKAGLSPLHF. CDR3 in DNA: TGTGCCAGTAGTAAAACAGGGAAGGCTGGCTTATCACCCCTCCACTTT.